The 22 T cell receptor beta chains listed next were all sequenced from one sample in a study of HIV-infected patients and healthy controls (TCRdb year 2014). Library preparation used 5' RACE. The instrument given in TCRdb is Illumina MiSeq. Reverse transcription of 400 to 600 ng RNA was performed with SuperScript III using primers directed against the alpha and beta constant regions. Alpha and beta chain libraries were generated separately via chain-specific third strand synthesis with multiplexing indices. TCRdb passed the public sequencing reads through fastp at Q25 and MiXCR, retaining productive beta sequences. Here each entry gathers all rows of one CDR3 protein and keeps the most common genes and DNA. This sample lists approximately 12,000 distinct CDR3 sequences; less than 6.5% were detected once. Approximately 3.7% of the sample lies in the top ten. Since whole blood was used without any cell fractionation, the repertoire reflected all peripheral T cells in unsorted form.

Sequenced: blood. The receptors here all came from an adult in good health.

This clonotype came up many times. The genes are TRBV3-1 and TRBJ1-2; D is unresolved. The CDR3 contains 14 residues. V was clipped by 2 bases and J by 3 bases, with 10 bases between them. Germline V CDR1 and CDR2: LGHDT, YNNKEL (reference sequence). The CDR3 region is CASSQSRSYYGYTF. As DNA, the CDR3 is TGTGCCAGCAGCCAATCCCGCAGCTACTATGGCTACACCTTC. Together with reference TRBV3-1 and TRBJ1-2, the CDR3 gives the full variable domain: DTAVSQTPKYLVTQMGNDKSIKCEQNLGHDTMYWYKQDSKKFLKIMFSYNNKELIINETVPNRFSPKSPDKAHLNLHINSLELGDSAVYFCASSQSRSYYGYTFGSGTRLTVV.

In this sample, this clonotype turned up a few times. The chain employs TRBV7-9 and TRBJ1-2, with D tentatively TRBD1 (6 bases). V was clipped by 4 bases and J by 4 bases, with 10 bases between them. This CDR3 is built from 13 residues. Germline loops: CDR1 SEHNR, CDR2 FQNEAQ (reference sequence). The CDR3 DNA reads TGTGCCAGCAGCTCGGACAGTATCTATGGCTACACCTTC. Its translation is CASSSDSIYGYTF.

By sample fraction, this clonotype is medium-sized. V is TRBV28 and J is TRBJ1-5; no definite D call. Germline-derived CDR1 and CDR2 are MDHEN and SYDVKM. V was clipped by 5 bases and J by 3 bases, with 14 bases between them. The CDR3 is 15 amino acids. The CDR3 protein is CASSLLTATNQPQHF. CDR3 nucleotide sequence: TGTGCCAGCAGTCTTTTGACGGCAACCAATCAGCCCCAGCATTTT.

In this sample, this clonotype is medium-sized. The chain is built from TRBV7-8 and TRBJ2-5; 7 bases match TRBD2. Germline lookup yields CDR1 SGHVS and CDR2 FQNEAQ. The CDR3 has 17 residues. V was pared by 1 base and J by 3 bases, with 11 bases of the junction left unmatched. For the CDR3, the DNA is TGTGCCAGCAGCTTAGTCTTAATTGCGGGACTAAAAGAGACCCAGTACTTC. It encodes CASSLVLIAGLKETQYF.

Within the sample, this clonotype is medium-sized. This chain links TRBV2 with TRBJ1-2; D unclear. V was trimmed by 10 bases and J by 2 bases, leaving 29 bases between them. From germline, CDR1 is SNHLY and CDR2 FYNNEI. The CDR3 spans 18 residues. The CDR3 spells CATSSRAPSALGNYGYTF. CDR3 nucleotides: TGTGCCACTTCCTCGCGGGCACCTTCTGCCCTAGGGAACTATGGCTACACCTTC.

This clonotype was counted many times. The V call is TRBV15, the J call TRBJ1-1; D not resolved. Germline loops: CDR1 LNHNV, CDR2 YYDKDF (reference sequence). The V and J ends lost 2 bases and 1 base respectively, with 8 bases between them. The CDR3 has 14 residues. CDR3 DNA: TGTGCCACCAGCAGACCTGACCAGAACACTGAAGCTTTCTTT. As protein: CATSRPDQNTEAFF.

At least ten counts were recorded for this clonotype. This chain links TRBV2 with TRBJ2-7, with 9 bases matching TRBD1. V was pared by 6 bases and J by 2 bases, with 5 bases of the junction left unmatched. CDR1 SNHLY and CDR2 FYNNEI come from the germline V gene. CDR3 length equals 14 residues. CDR3 coding DNA: TGTGCCAGCAGCCTGGGACAGGGCCCCTACGAGCAGTACTTC. It yields the protein CASSLGQGPYEQYF.

The rearrangement uses TRBV5-1 and TRBJ2-1, with a weak D call TRBD2 (6 bases). The CDR3 is 16 amino acids. Trimming took 0 bases from V and 6 from J, leaving 16 bases between them. Germline V gene data show CDR1 as SGHRS and CDR2 as YFSETQ. CDR3 amino acids: CASSLVPLLAPNEQFF. The CDR3 region has the DNA TGCGCCAGCAGCTTGGTCCCCCTACTAGCTCCCAATGAGCAGTTCTTC. Variable domain in full (rest from reference TRBV5-1 and TRBJ2-1): KAGVTQTPRYLIKTRGQQVTLSCSPISGHRSVSWYQQTPGQGLQFLFEYFSETQRNKGNFPGRFSGRQFSNSRSEMNVSTLELGDSALYLCASSLVPLLAPNEQFFGPGTRLTVL.

The rearrangement uses TRBV6-1 and TRBJ2-2, with TRBD1 identical over 7 bases. V lost 10 bases to trimming and J lost 1 base; unmatched junction nucleotides: 9. Looked up from germline, CDR1 is MNHNS and CDR2 is SASEGT. This CDR3 has 15 residues. DNA of the CDR3: TGTGCCACAAGTAACCCAGGGGGGAACACCGGGGAGCTGTTTTTT. It encodes CATSNPGGNTGELFF.

Within the sample, this clonotype is medium-sized. The V gene is TRBV3-1, the J gene TRBJ2-7, with 8 bases matching TRBD1. Germline V gives CDR1 LGHDT, CDR2 YNNKEL (reference sequence). There are 13 residues in the CDR3. Losses at the gene ends were 3 bases for V and 4 bases for J; bases not matched to a gene: 2. CDR3 nucleotide sequence: TGTGCCAGCAGCCAGGGACAGGAATACGAGCAGTACTTC. Protein sequence: CASSQGQEYEQYF.

This clonotype was picked up many times. This sequence joins TRBV28 and TRBJ1-1; TRBD1 aligns across 7 bases. V gave up 7 bases and J gave up 2 bases; unmatched junction bases: 10. There are 15 residues in the CDR3. Germline V gives CDR1 MDHEN, CDR2 SYDVKM. The CDR3 DNA is TGTGCCAGCAACCTGCCGGGACAGACAAACACTGAAGCTTTCTTT. Its translation is CASNLPGQTNTEAFF.

This clonotype has at least ten counts. The chain is built from TRBV14 and TRBJ2-1; TRBD2 matches at 8 bases. Germline V gene sequence: CDR1 SGHDN, CDR2 FVKESK. The CDR3 extends over 15 amino acids. With 1 base clipped from V and 2 bases from J, the junction kept 1 base outside the gene matches. The CDR3 region has the DNA TGTGCCAGCAGCCAAGCAGCGGGGGCCTACAATGAGCAGTTCTTC. Amino acid sequence: CASSQAAGAYNEQFF.

This clonotype has ten or more counts. The chain is built from TRBV7-8 and TRBJ2-1; D is uncertain. The V end lost 2 bases, the J end lost 3 bases, and 11 bases lay between the germline ends. CDR3 length equals 15 residues. CDR1 and CDR2 (germline): SGHVS, FQNEAQ. The CDR3 DNA is TGTGCCAGCAGCTTAAGGGTCTCCAACTACAATGAGCAGTTCTTC. This sequence encodes CASSLRVSNYNEQFF. Variable domain in full (rest from reference TRBV7-8 and TRBJ2-1): GAGVSQSPRYKVAKRGQDVALRCDPISGHVSLFWYQQALGQGPEFLTYFQNEAQLDKSGLPSDRFFAERPEGSVSTLKIQRTQQEDSAVYLCASSLRVSNYNEQFFGPGTRLTVL.

This clonotype ranks as medium-sized. The chain recombines TRBV3-1 with TRBJ2-7, with TRBD2 matching over 8 bases. The CDR3 length is 16 residues. With 0 bases clipped from V and 3 bases from J, the junction kept 7 bases outside the gene matches. Germline CDR1 and CDR2: LGHDT and YNNKEL (reference sequence). The CDR3 coding sequence is TGTGCCAGCAGCCAAGATAGGAGCGGGGGACGCTACGAGCAGTACTTC. Amino acids: CASSQDRSGGRYEQYF.

The chain uses TRBV3-1 and TRBJ2-7, with D uncertain. V lost 3 bases, J lost 7 bases, and 16 bases lay in between. The germline CDR1 and CDR2 sequences are LGHDT and YNNKEL (reference sequence). The CDR3 length is 14 residues. The CDR3 bases are TGTGCCAGCAGCCAGGCTCTGACCCTAAGAGAGCAGTACTTC. This translates into CASSQALTLREQYF.

Many counts were recorded for this clonotype. The chain employs TRBV11-2 and TRBJ1-4; maybe TRBD1 (5 bases). Trimming removed 4 bases at V and 6 bases at J, with 15 bases between. The CDR3 length is 15 residues. CDR1 is SGHAT and CDR2 is FQNNGV in the germline V gene. The CDR3 loop reads CASSYSGAQHEKLFF. CDR3 nucleotides: TGTGCCAGCAGCTACAGCGGGGCGCAGCATGAAAAACTGTTTTTT.

The CDR3 loop is CASSSTRVGRAYEQYF. As DNA, the CDR3 is TGTGCCAGCAGTTCCACACGGGTGGGCAGAGCTTACGAGCAGTACTTC. The chain is built from TRBV12-3 or TRBV12-4 and TRBJ2-7; D gene uncertain. The CDR3 sequence is 16 residues long. Trimming left V 4 bases short and J 4 bases short, with 20 bases between.

By frequency in the sample, this clonotype is medium-sized. The chain has TRBV6-5 and TRBJ2-5; no firm D call. The CDR3 spans 15 residues. V was clipped by 0 bases and J by 0 bases, with 8 bases between them. CDR1 MNHEY and CDR2 SVGAGI come from the germline V gene. In DNA, the CDR3 is TGTGCCAGCAGTTACTCTCGAATTTACCAAGAGACCCAGTACTTC. It codes for CASSYSRIYQETQYF.

V usage is TRBV12-3 or TRBV12-4 and J usage is TRBJ2-1; D possibly corresponds to TRBD2 (5 bases). The CDR3 is 12 amino acids. V shed 9 bases and J shed 10 bases, with 16 bases lying between them. The CDR3 here is CASGRPRVEQFF. The DNA for the CDR3 is TGTGCCAGTGGACGCCCGAGGGTAGAGCAGTTCTTC.

Sample share makes this clonotype medium-sized. The V call is TRBV14, the J call TRBJ1-2; no definite D call. The CDR3 sequence is 15 residues long. Germline CDR1 reads SGHDN; CDR2 reads FVKESK. V was pared by 4 bases and J by 2 bases, with 14 bases between. The CDR3 DNA reads TGTGCCAGCAGCCCCCGCTCCCTGGTGAACTATGGCTACACCTTC. As protein: CASSPRSLVNYGYTF.

This clonotype was observed many times. The chain has TRBV11-2 and TRBJ1-6; D might be TRBD1 (5 bases). Germline loops: CDR1 SGHAT, CDR2 FQNNGV. Trimming took off 2 bases at V and 5 bases at J, with 19 bases between the two ends. The CDR3 has 18 residues. The CDR3 region is CASSLLVGTSRNNSPLHF. CDR3 bases: TGTGCCAGCAGCTTATTGGTCGGGACTTCCCGGAATAATTCACCCCTCCACTTT. Combining the CDR3 with reference TRBV11-2 and TRBJ1-6 gives the whole variable domain EAGVAQSPRYKIIEKRQSVAFWCNPISGHATLYWYQQILGQGPKLLIQFQNNGVVDDSQLPKDRFSAERLKGVDSTLKIQPAKLEDSAVYLCASSLLVGTSRNNSPLHFGNGTRLTVT.

This clonotype is labeled medium-sized (0.01 to 0.1%). The chain combines TRBV7-9 with TRBJ2-3; no firm D call. V lost 5 bases and J lost 3, with 9 bases in between. The CDR3 consists of 13 residues. CDR1 SEHNR and CDR2 FQNEAQ come from the germline V gene (reference sequence). CDR3 DNA: TGTGCCAGCAGCCCCAGAGCAACAGATACGCAGTATTTT. It codes for CASSPRATDTQYF.